These T cell receptor beta chains were read from a single sample in a study of T-cell reconstitution after alpha-beta-depleted transplantation in children. TCRdb independently ran MiXCR on the PCR reads; one entry per CDR3 protein. The sample carries about 58,000 distinct CDR3 sequences, 44% recorded once. The source was PBMCs, mostly from graft donor cells, collected 360 days after TCRalphabeta/CD19-depleted stem cell transplant. These receptor sequences come from a male patient younger than 18 who had a stem cell transplant for acute lymphoblastic leukemia, so the T cells may come from the graft donor. Each CDR3 is given without its conserved first and last residue. Each record gives: V gene, CDR3 protein.

TRBV5-1 | ASSLSQGEETQY
TRBV20-1 | SATGEVQETQY
TRBV11-2 | ASSLVAGGLTDTQY
TRBV3-1 | ASSFLGTSGAEQY
TRBV20-1 | SARDLTSGSIGYEQY
TRBV12-3/TRBV12-4 | ASSPLNQPQH
TRBV4-1 | ASSQEGTSPYPGDTQY
TRBV29-1 | SVADRGYTDTQY
TRBV7-2 | ASSPPFSGANVLT
TRBV28 | ASSFRLRGYSYNEQF
TRBV27 | ASSVLAGGWNEQF
TRBV28 | ASSSHNRAGTGELF
TRBV5-1 | ASSFALHTDTQY
TRBV21-1 | ASSIGPMGCGSQPQH
TRBV4-1 | ASSQAFRQVEAF
TRBV15 | ATSGQAGEQY
TRBV4-1 | ASSQEGERFTDTQY
TRBV4-2 | ASSQSRRRGINGELF
TRBV5-1 | ASRMEGAGERQY
TRBV15 | ATSREKGGGEQY
TRBV7-8 | ASSFRASPHEQY
TRBV10-3 | AISESRQGSNEQF
TRBV5-1 | ASRTPGQPPNEQF
TRBV12-3/TRBV12-4 | ASSFRGVTEAF
TRBV10-3 | AISGTSFQETQY
TRBV21-1 | ASSKVTSGRAKDCTDTQY
TRBV20-1 | SAREGGPMGSEQF
TRBV7-6 | ASSLGGGAYEQY
TRBV3-1 | ASSQEATQY
TRBV24-1 | ATSDPIAGSTDTQY
TRBV20-1 | SANSGVSSSYNEQF
TRBV29-1 | SVGIAVSTDTQY
TRBV5-1 | ASNPAQGPYEQY
TRBV11-2 | ASSHDSNYGYT
TRBV29-1 | SAGQGPNEQF
TRBV12-3/TRBV12-4 | ASRTGNTEAF
TRBV20-1 | SARTSTGSYNEQF
TRBV5-5 | ASSGTNDNEQF
TRBV7-6 | ASSFYLPGTVNTGELF
TRBV6-1 | ASSVTASGANVLT
TRBV5-6 | ASSLRRGLAGSPNEQF
TRBV9 | ASSPRDRADEQY
TRBV10-3 | AISTNSVEAF
TRBV9 | ASSATGYEQY
TRBV20-1 | SAAGRTHNEQF
TRBV24-1 | ATSGLGGTQY
TRBV20-1 | SAPKRGVGNEQF
TRBV10-3 | ATSRGNTEAF
TRBV5-1 | ASSFLEGRGDYEQY